Included here is one TCR beta chain sequence, with context. Its antigen is unknown. Per-nucleotide qualities are absent, and no much larger clonotype sits a single base away. This specimen comes from a study of blood T cell repertoires in COVID-19 (dated by TCRdb to between 2020 and 2021). General notes on the study: Samples from collaborators originated in the United States, Italy and Spain and spanned both the acute and convalescent phases of COVID-19. A freely available public database, intended as a resource for researchers studying the immune response to SARS-CoV-2, is where the repertoires were released. Samples were obtained from the ongoing ImmuneRACE study (first 160 participants) and from over 1,000 subjects provided by 6 global collaborators. Sample metadata almost always included a de-identified subject ID, COVID-19 status, age in years and sex. Where available, HLA class I and class II types were obtained from metadata supplied by the sample provider rather than from assay-based typing. Deeply sampled blood TCRbeta repertoires from subjects exposed to, actively infected with, or recovered from COVID-19 were included in the dataset. The material from the prospective study consisted of cDNA or gDNA derived from T cells, B-cell-depleted T cells, or PBMCs.

The immunoSEQ Assay, a bias-controlled multiplex PCR, was used to amplify TCRbeta CDR3 regions from genomic DNA. Turning to the authors' computational methods: The number of nucleated cells in each sample was estimated from the amplification of reference gene primers within the assay. To quantify the absolute abundance of each unique TCRbeta CDR3 rearrangement, sequence reads were collapsed and filtered. For each sample, productive Simpson clonality was calculated as the square root of Simpson's diversity index over productive rearrangements. This is the immuneACCESS table as TCRdb keeps it, with only in-frame sequences that have V and J called. A part of the clones is gone; compared with another copy, unresolved V genes explain less than half, and the rest is unexplained. V, J and clone size were drawn from that table, and D and trimming were deduced from the DNA. Across this sample there are roughly 260,000 clones, with about 80% seen only once. Clones ranked in the top ten supply 3% to 4.5% of the sample.

Enrolling through a virtual design, the prospective study's participants ranged in age from about 18 to 89 years and lived across 24 United States geographic areas. Cohort assignment in the prospective study relied on participant-reported clinical history from a screening survey and a study questionnaire. Exposed participants had been in contact with someone with a PCR-confirmed or clinician-diagnosed COVID-19 case within 2 weeks of study entry. Mobile phlebotomists in the prospective study collected whole blood, serum and a nasopharyngeal or oropharyngeal swab from every participant. Prospective study participants could optionally give additional blood draws and questionnaires over an approximately two-month period. Before DNA extraction, prospective study blood samples were shipped either frozen or at room temperature. CDR1 and CDR2 are drawn from the germline V gene: SGHRS, YFSETQ. V sheds 7 bases and J sheds 3 bases, leaving 7 bases between their ends. Measured from the cysteine to the phenylalanine, the CDR3 is 11 residues long. Just the 33-base CDR3 DNA is kept, in frame starting at base 1.

General study outcomes and caveats: The amount of clinical and demographic metadata varied by source and participant and was provided uncurated.

Sequenced material: PBMCs or T cells enriched from blood (not recorded which). The sequence is built from TRBV5-1 and TRBJ1-1; there is no confident call for the D gene. This clonotype was obtained from a woman in her thirties or forties who had been exposed to COVID-19. The DNA reads as follows: TGCGCCAGCGGCAACCACACTGAAGCTTTCTTT. It codes for CASGNHTEAFF.